The clone carrying this T cell receptor (beta chain) turned up a few times. The antigen is not known. The sample is drawn from a study of beta chain features in type 1 diabetes. Findings and limits, study-wide: Shorter TCRB CDR3s, moderately but significantly so, were found in Type 1 diabetes patients in all four CD4+ subsets.

Since all of the isolated RNA was reverse transcribed, expressed TCRB transcripts were what got sequenced. The repertoire was sequenced with immunoSEQ multiplex PCR; TCRdb's copy has only in-frame clones and lacks some. The data contain about 25,000 clones, approximately 70% of them singletons. CDR1 SEHNR and CDR2 FQNEAQ come from the germline V gene (reference sequence). The junction had 7 bases not matched to a gene; V was cut back by 4 bases and J by 3 bases. This CDR3 is 16 amino acids long. The origin of this receptor is a woman in her thirties or forties with type 1 diabetes. Source material: stem cell memory CD4+ T cells from blood. The rearrangement joins TRBV7-9 to TRBJ1-1, with TRBD1 identical over 11 bases. Here the CDR3 DNA reads TGTGCCAGCAGCTCCGGACAGGGGGCTATGTACACTGAAGCTTTCTTT. Translation gives CASSSGQGAMYTEAFF.